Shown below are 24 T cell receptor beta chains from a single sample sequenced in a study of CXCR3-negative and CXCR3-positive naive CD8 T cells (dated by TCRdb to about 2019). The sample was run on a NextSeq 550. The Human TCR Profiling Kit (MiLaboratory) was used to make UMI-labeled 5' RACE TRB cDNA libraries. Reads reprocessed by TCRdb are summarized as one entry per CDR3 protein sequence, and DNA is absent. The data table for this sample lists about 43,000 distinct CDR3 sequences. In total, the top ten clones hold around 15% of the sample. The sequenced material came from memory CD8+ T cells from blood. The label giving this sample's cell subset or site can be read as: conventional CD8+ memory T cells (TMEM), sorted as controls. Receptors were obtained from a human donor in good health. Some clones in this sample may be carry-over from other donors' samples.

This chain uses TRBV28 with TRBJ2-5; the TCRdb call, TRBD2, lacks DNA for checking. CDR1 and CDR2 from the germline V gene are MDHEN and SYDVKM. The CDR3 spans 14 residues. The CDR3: CASRRGTPQETQYF.

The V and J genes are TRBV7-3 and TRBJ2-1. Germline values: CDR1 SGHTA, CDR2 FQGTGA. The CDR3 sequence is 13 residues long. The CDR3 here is CASSLTGNNEQFF.

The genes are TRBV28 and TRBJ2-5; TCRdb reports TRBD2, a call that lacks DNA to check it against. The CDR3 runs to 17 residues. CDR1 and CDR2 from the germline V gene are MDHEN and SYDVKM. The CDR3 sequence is CASGGTSGAWRQETQYF.

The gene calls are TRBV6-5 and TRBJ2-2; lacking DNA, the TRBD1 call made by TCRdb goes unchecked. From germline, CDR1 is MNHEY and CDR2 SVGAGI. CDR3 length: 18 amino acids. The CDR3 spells CASSYFGTGQTNTGELFF.

The CDR3 sequence is CASSLAGDRGQTEAFF. The V gene is TRBV5-6, the J gene TRBJ1-1; TCRdb's D call of TRBD1 is untestable without DNA. This CDR3 is built from 16 residues. Germline V lookup: CDR1 SGHDT, CDR2 YYEEEE.

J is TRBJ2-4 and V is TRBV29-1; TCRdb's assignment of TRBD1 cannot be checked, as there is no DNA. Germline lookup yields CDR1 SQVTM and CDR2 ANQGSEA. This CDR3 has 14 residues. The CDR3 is CSGRDSIAKNIQYF.

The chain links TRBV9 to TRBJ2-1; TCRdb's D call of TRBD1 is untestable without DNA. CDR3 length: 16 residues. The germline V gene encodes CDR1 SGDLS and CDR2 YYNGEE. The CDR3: CASSTGANLQNNEQFF. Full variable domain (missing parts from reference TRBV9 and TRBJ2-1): DSGVTQTPKHLITATGQRVTLRCSPRSGDLSVYWYQQSLDQGLQFLIQYYNGEERAKGNILERFSAQQFPDLHSELNLSSLELGDSALYFCASSTGANLQNNEQFFGPGTRLTVL.

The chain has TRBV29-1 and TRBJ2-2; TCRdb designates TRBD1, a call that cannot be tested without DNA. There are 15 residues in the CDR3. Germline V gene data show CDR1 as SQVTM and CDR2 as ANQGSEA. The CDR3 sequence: CSVEDAVFNTGELFF.

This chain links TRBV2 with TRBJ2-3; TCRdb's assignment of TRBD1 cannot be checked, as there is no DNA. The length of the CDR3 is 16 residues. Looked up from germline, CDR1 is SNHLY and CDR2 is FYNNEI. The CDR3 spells CASSEKGVPFTDTQYF.

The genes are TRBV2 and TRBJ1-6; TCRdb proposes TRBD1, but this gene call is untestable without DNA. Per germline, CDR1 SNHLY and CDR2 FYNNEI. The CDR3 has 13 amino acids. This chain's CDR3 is CARAVGADSPLHF.

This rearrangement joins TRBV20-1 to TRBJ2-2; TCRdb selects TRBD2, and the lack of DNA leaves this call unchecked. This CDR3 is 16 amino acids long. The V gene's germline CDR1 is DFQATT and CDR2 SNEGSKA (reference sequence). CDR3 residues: CSARDVAGGHTGELFF.

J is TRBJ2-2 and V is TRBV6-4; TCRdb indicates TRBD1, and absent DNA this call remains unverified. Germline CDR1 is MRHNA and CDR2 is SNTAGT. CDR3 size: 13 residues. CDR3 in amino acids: CASSGTGTGELFF.

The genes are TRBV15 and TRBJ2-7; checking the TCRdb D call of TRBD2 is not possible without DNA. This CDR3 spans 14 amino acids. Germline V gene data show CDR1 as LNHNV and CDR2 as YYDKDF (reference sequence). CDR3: CATSNMGGRYEQYF.

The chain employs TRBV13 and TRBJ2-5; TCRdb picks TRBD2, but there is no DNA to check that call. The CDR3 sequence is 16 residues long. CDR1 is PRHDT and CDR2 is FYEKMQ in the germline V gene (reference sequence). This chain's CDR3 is CASSSVTSGRKETQYF. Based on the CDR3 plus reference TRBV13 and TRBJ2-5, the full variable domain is AAGVIQSPRHLIKEKRETATLKCYPIPRHDTVYWYQQGPGQDPQFLISFYEKMQSDKGSIPDRFSAQQFSDYHSELNMSSLELGDSALYFCASSSVTSGRKETQYFGPGTRLLVL.

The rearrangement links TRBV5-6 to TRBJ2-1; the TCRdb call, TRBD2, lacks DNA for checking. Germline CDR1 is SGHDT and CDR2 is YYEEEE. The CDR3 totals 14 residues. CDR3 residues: CASSFGSLMNEQFF. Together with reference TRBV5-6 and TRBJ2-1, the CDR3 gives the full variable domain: DAGVTQSPTHLIKTRGQQVTLRCSPKSGHDTVSWYQQALGQGPQFIFQYYEEEERQRGNFPDRFSGHQFPNYSSELNVNALLLGDSALYLCASSFGSLMNEQFFGPGTRLTVL.

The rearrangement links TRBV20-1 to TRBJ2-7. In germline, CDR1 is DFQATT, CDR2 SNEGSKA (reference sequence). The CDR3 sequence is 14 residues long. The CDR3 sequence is CSANPTYSSYEQYF.

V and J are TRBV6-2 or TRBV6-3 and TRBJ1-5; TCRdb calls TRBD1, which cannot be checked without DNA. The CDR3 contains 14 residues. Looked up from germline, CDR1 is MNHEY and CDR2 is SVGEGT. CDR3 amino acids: CASSSTGSSQPQHF.

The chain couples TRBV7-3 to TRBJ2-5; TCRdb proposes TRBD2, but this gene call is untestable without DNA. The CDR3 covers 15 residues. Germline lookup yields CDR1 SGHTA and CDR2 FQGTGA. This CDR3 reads CASSSSGGTQETQYF.

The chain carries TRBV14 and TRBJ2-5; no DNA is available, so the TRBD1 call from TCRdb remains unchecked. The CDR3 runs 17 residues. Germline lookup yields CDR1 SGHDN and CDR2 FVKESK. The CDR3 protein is CASSQGGGQRISETQYF.

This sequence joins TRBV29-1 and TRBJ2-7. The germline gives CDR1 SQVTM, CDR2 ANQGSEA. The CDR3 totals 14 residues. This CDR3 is CSVVERETPYEQYF.

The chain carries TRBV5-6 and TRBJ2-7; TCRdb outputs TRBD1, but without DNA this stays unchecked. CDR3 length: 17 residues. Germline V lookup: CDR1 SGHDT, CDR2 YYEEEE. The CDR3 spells CASSSLPGQYNYYEQYF.

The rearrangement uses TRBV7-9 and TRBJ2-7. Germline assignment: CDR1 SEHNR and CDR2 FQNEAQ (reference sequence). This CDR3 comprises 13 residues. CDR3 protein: CASSYREVDEQYF.

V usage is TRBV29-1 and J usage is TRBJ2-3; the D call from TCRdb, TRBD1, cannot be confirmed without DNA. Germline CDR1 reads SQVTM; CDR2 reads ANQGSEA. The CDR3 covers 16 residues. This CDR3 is CSVEVRGDRAADTQYF.

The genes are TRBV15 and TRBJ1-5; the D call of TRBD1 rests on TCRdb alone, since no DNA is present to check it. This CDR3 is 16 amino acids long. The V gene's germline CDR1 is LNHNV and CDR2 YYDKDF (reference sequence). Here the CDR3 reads CATSTSGQGIDQPQHF. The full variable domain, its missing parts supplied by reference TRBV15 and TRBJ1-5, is DAMVIQNPRYQVTQFGKPVTLSCSQTLNHNVMYWYQQKSSQAPKLLFHYYDKDFNNEADTPDNFQSRRPNTSFCFLDIRSPGLGDTAMYLCATSTSGQGIDQPQHFGDGTRLSIL.